The clone carrying this T cell receptor beta chain was seen many times. Its cognate antigen is unknown. The CDR3 extends over 16 amino acids. Germline V lookup: CDR1 SGHRS, CDR2 YFSETQ. Between the trimmed V and J ends, which lost 0 bases and 0 bases, there was a span of 7 bases. This sample was taken from a study of response to subunit inactivated influenza vaccine. Overall study findings and caveats: T cells newly recruited by each seasonal influenza vaccination are few, the authors suggested.

TCRdb ran MiXCR on the RT-PCR reads and lists one entry per CDR3 protein. This repertoire shows some 600,000 distinct CDR3 sequences, around 15% found once; its top ten account for 7.5% to 8%. The chain is built from TRBV5-1 and TRBJ1-6, with D unresolved. The receptor's source is a man aged 50 to 59 who received an inactivated influenza vaccine. The sequencing used PBMCs from blood, collected less than 15 days before vaccination. The CDR3 region has the DNA TGCGCCAGCAGCTTGGGCGCTAGCTCCTATAATTCACCCCTCCACTTT. Its protein product is CASSLGASSYNSPLHF.